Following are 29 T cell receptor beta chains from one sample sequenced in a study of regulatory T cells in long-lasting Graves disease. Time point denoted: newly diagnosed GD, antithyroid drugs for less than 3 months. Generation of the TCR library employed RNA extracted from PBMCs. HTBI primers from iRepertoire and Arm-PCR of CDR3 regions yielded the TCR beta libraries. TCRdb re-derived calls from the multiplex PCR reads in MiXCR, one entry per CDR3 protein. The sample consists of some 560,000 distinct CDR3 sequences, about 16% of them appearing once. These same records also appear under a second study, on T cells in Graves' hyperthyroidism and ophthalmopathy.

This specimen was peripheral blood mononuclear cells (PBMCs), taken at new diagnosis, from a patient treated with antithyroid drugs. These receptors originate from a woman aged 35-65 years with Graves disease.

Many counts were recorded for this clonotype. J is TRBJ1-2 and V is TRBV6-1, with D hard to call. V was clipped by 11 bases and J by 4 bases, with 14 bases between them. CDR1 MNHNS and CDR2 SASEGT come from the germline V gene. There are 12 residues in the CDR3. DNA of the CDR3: TGTGCCGTAATGTCGTTCGGCTATGGCTACACCTTC. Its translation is CAVMSFGYGYTF.

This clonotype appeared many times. CDR3 sequence: CASSVSGETYEQYF. CDR3 in DNA: TGTGCCAGCAGCGTTTCAGGGGAAACCTACGAGCAGTACTTC. The chain employs TRBV9 and TRBJ2-7; the D gene is possibly TRBD1 (6 bases). This CDR3 is built from 14 residues. CDR1 SGDLS and CDR2 YYNGEE come from the germline V gene. Deletions cut 2 bases from V and 2 bases from J, with 11 bases between. The variable domain in full, with the rest retrieved from reference TRBV9 and TRBJ2-7, is DSGVTQTPKHLITATGQRVTLRCSPRSGDLSVYWYQQSLDQGLQFLIQYYNGEERAKGNILERFSAQQFPDLHSELNLSSLELGDSALYFCASSVSGETYEQYFGPGTRLTVT.

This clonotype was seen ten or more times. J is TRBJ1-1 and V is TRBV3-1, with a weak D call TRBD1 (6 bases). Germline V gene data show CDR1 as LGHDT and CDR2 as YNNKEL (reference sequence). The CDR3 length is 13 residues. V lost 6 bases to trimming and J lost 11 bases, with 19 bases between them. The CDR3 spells CASRKEGGIGAFF. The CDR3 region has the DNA TGTGCCAGCAGAAAAGAGGGGGGAATAGGGGCTTTCTTT.

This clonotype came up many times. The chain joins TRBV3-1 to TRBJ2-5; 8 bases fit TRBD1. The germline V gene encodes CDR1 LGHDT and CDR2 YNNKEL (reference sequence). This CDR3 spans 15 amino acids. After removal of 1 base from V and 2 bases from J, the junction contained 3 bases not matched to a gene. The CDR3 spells CASSQARTGQETQYF. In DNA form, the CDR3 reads TGTGCCAGCAGCCAAGCGAGGACAGGGCAAGAGACCCAGTACTTC.

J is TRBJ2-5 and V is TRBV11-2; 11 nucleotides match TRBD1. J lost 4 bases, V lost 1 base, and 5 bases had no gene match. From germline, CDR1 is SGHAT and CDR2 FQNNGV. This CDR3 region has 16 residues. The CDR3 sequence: CASSLVGQGARETQYF. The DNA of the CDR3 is TGTGCCAGCAGCTTAGTAGGACAGGGGGCACGAGAGACCCAGTACTTC.

The CDR3: CSARFRAEQYF. DNA of the CDR3: TGCAGTGCTAGGTTCAGGGCGGAGCAGTACTTC. This chain uses TRBV20-1 with TRBJ2-4, with TRBD1 as a possible D gene (5 bases). The CDR3 length is 11 residues. CDR1 and CDR2 (germline): DFQATT, SNEGSKA (reference sequence). Trimming took off 3 bases at V and 13 bases at J, with 13 bases between the two ends.

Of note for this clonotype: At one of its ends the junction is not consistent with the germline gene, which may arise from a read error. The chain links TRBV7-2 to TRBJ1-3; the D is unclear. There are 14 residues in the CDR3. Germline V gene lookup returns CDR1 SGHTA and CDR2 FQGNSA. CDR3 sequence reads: CANSNGWTGNTIYF. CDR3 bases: TGTGCCAACAGCAACGGTTGGACTGGAAACACCATATATTTT.

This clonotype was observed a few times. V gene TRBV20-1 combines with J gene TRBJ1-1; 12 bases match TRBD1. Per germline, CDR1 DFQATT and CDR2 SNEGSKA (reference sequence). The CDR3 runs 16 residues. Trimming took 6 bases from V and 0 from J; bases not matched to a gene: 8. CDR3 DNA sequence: TGCAGTGCACCGGGACAGGGGGCTTGGATGAACACTGAAGCTTTCTTT. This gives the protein CSAPGQGAWMNTEAFF.

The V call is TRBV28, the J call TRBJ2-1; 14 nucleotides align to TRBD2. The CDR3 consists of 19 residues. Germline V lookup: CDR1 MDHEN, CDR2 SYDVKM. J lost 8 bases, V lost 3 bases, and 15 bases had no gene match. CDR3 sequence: CASSFPKTSGGARVDEQFF. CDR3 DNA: TGTGCCAGCAGTTTCCCGAAGACTAGCGGGGGGGCCCGCGTCGATGAGCAGTTCTTC. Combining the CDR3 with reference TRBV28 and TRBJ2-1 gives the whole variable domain DVKVTQSSRYLVKRTGEKVFLECVQDMDHENMFWYRQDPGLGLRLIYFSYDVKMKEKGDIPEGYSVSREKKERFSLILESASTNQTSMYLCASSFPKTSGGARVDEQFFGPGTRLTVL.

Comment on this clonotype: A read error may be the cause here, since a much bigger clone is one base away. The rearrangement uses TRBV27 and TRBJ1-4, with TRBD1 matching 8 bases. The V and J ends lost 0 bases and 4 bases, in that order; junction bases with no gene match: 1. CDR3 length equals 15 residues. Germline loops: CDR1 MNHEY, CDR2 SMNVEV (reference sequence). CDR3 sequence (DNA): TGTGCCAGCAGTTTATCGGGACAGGTTAATGAAAAACTGTTTTTT. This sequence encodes CASSLSGQVNEKLFF. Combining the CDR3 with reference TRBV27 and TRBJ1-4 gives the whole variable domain EAQVTQNPRYLITVTGKKLTVTCSQNMNHEYMSWYRQDPGLGLRQIYYSMNVEVTDKGDVPEGYKVSRKEKRNFPLILESPSPNQTSLYFCASSLSGQVNEKLFFGSGTQLSVL.

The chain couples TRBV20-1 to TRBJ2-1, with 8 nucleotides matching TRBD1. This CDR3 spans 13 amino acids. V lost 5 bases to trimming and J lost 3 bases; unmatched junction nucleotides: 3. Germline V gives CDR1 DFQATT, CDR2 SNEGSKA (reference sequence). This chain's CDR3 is CSAPDRGYNEQFF. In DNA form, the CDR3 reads TGCAGTGCTCCCGACAGGGGCTACAATGAGCAGTTCTTC.

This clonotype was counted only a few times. CDR3 region: CASSIVGAGSMQPQHF. CDR3 sequence (DNA): TGTGCCAGCAGTATCGTTGGGGCGGGTTCCATGCAGCCCCAGCATTTT. V usage is TRBV27 and J usage is TRBJ1-5, with TRBD1 as a possible D gene (5 bases). The V gene lost 5 bases and the J gene lost 7 bases, with 21 bases spanning the gap. The CDR3 length is 16 residues. Germline CDR1 and CDR2: MNHEY and SMNVEV (reference sequence).

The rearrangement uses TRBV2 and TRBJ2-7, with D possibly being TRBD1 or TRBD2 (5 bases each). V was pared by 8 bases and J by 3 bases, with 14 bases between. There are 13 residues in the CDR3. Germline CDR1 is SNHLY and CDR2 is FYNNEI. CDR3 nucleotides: TGTGCCAGCCTCCGGGACGGAGACTACGAGCAGTACTTC. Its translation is CASLRDGDYEQYF.

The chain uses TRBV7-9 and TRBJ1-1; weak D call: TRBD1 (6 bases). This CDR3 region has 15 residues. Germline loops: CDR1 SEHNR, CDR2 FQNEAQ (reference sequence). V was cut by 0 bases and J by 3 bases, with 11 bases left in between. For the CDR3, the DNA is TGTGCCAGCAGCTTAGCGCAGGGGTGGGACACTGAAGCTTTCTTT. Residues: CASSLAQGWDTEAFF.

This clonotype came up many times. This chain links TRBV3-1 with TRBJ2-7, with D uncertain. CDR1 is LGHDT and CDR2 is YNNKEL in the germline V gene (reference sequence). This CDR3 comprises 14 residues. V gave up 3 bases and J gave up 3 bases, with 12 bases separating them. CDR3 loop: CASSQPGRFYEQYF. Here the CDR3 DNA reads TGTGCCAGCAGCCAGCCTGGACGGTTCTACGAGCAGTACTTC.

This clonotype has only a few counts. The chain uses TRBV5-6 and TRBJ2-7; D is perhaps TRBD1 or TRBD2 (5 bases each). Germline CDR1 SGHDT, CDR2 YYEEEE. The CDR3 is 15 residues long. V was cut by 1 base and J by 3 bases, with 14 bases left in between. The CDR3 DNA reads TGTGCCAGCAGCTTGTTGGGACCCCCAGACTACGAGCAGTACTTC. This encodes CASSLLGPPDYEQYF.

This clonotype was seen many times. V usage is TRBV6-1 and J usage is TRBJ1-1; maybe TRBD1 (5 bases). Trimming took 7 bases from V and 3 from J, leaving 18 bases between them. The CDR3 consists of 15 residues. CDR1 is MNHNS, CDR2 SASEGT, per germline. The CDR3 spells CASNPGRKRDTEAFF. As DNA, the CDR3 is TGTGCCAGCAACCCGGGACGGAAGAGGGACACTGAAGCTTTCTTT.

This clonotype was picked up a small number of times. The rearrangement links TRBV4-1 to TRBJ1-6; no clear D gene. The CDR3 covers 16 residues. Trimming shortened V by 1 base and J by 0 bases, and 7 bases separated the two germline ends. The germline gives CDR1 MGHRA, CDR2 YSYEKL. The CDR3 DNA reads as TGCGCCAGCAGCCAAGTAGGGAACTCCTATAATTCACCCCTCCACTTT. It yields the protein CASSQVGNSYNSPLHF.

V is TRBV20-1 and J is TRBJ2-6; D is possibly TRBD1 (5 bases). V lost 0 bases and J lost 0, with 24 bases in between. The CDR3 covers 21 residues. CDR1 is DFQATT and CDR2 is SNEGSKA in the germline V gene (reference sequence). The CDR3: CSARDGRFRQHLCSGANVLTF. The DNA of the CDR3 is TGCAGTGCTAGAGATGGTCGTTTCAGACAGCATTTATGCTCTGGGGCCAACGTCCTGACTTTC.

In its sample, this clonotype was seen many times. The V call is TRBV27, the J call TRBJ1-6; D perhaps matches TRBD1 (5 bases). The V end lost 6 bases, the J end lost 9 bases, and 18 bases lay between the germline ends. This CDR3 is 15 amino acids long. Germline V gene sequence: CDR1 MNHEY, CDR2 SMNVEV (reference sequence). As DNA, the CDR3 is TGTGCCAGCAGAAGTTTTTTTCAGGGCGGTTCACCCCTCCACTTT. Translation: CASRSFFQGGSPLHF.

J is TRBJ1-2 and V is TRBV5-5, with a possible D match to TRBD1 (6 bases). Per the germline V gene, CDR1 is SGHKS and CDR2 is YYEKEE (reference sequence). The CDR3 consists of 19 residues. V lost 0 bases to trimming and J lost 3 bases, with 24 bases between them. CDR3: CASSLASGAPPVRDYGYTF. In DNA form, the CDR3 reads TGTGCCAGCAGCTTGGCCTCAGGGGCGCCCCCTGTCCGGGACTATGGCTACACCTTC.

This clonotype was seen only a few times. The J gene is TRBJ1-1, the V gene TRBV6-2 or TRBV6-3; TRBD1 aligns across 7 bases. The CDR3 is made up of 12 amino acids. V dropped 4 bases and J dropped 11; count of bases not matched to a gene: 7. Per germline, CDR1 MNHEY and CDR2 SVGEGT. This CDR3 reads CASSLKGAQAFF. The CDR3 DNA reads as TGTGCCAGCAGTTTAAAGGGGGCGCAGGCTTTCTTT.

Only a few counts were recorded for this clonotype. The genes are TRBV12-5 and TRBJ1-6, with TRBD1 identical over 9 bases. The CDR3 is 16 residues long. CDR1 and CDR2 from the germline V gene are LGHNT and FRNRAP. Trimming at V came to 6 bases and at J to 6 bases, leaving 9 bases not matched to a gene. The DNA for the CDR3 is TGTGCTAGTGGGGGCGGGACAGGGTCGGGTAATTCACCCCTCCACTTT. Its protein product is CASGGGTGSGNSPLHF.

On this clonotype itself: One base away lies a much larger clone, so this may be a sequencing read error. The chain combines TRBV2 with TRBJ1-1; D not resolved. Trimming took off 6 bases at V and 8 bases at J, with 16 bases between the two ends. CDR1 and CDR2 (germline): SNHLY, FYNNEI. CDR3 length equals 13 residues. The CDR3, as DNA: TGTGCCAGCAGCCTCACAAAAGTGGGCGAAGCTTTCTTT. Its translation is CASSLTKVGEAFF.

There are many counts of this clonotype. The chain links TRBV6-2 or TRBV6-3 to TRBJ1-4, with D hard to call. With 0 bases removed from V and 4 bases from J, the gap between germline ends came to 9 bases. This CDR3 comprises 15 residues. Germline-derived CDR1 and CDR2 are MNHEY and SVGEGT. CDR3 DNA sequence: TGTGCCAGCAGTTACTCTGGGGAGGATAATGAAAAACTGTTTTTT. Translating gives CASSYSGEDNEKLFF.

CDR3 in amino acids: CAAASYLGRGGYNEQFF. The CDR3 DNA sequence: TGTGCCGCCGCTTCCTACCTAGGGCGGGGGGGGTACAATGAGCAGTTCTTC. The chain combines TRBV15 with TRBJ2-1; 9 bases fit TRBD2. With 11 bases clipped from V and 4 bases from J, the junction kept 18 bases outside the gene matches. The CDR3 covers 17 residues. Germline lookup yields CDR1 LNHNV and CDR2 YYDKDF (reference sequence). The full variable domain, its missing parts supplied by reference TRBV15 and TRBJ2-1, is DAMVIQNPRYQVTQFGKPVTLSCSQTLNHNVMYWYQQKSSQAPKLLFHYYDKDFNNEADTPDNFQSRRPNTSFCFLDIRSPGLGDTAMYLCAAASYLGRGGYNEQFFGPGTRLTVL.

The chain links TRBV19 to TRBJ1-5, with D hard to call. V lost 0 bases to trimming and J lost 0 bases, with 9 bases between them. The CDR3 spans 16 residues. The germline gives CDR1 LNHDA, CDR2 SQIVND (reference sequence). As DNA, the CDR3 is TGTGCCAGTAGTATAGATGGCGGATATAGCAATCAGCCCCAGCATTTT. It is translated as CASSIDGGYSNQPQHF.

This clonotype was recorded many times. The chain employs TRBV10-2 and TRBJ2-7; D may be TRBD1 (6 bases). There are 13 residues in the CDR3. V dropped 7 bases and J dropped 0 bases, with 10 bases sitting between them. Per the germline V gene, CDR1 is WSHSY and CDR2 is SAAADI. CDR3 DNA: TGCGCCAGCATGGGGACACCCTCCTACGAGCAGTACTTC. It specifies CASMGTPSYEQYF.

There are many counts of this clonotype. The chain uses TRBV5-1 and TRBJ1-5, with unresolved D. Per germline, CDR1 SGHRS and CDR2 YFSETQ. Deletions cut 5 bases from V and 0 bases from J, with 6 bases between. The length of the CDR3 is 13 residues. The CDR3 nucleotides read TGCGCCAGCAGAATCAGTAGCAATCAGCCCCAGCATTTT. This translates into CASRISSNQPQHF.